The 18 T cell receptor beta chains below come from one sample, sequenced in a study of blood T cell repertoires in COVID-19. Data came from immunoSEQ multiplex PCR; TCRdb stores just in-frame clones and leaves some out. The sample comprises over 350,000 clones, around 89% of which are singletons, and about 4.5% rests with the top ten. Sequencing input: peripheral blood. The receptor set was obtained from a woman aged 25 to 39 with acute or convalescent COVID-19.

The J gene is TRBJ2-7, the V gene TRBV21-1; the table's D call of TRBD2 was not tested on the DNA. TRBV21-1 counts as a pseudogene. The CDR3 consists of 12 residues. Written as DNA, the CDR3 is TGTGCCAGCAAAGAGGGTTTCTACGAGCAGTACTTC. The encoded protein is CASKEGFYEQYF.

The rearrangement uses TRBV14 and TRBJ2-1; the match to TRBD1 covers 9 bases. Per the germline V gene, CDR1 is SGHDN and CDR2 is FVKESK. The ends lost 3 bases at V and 5 bases at J; junction bases unmatched: 8. The CDR3 consists of 16 residues. The CDR3 DNA is TGTGCCAGCAGCCACTGGACAGGGGCATCAAACAATGAGCAGTTCTTC. The encoded protein is CASSHWTGASNNEQFF.

The rearrangement joins TRBV24-1 to TRBJ2-7; possible D gene TRBD1, 5 bases. The V gene's germline CDR1 is KGHDR and CDR2 SFDVKD. The CDR3 length is 15 residues. V was clipped by 3 bases and J by 1 base, with 12 bases between them. The DNA of the CDR3 is TGTGCCACCAGTGATCCCGCCGACAGTTCCTACGAGCAGTACTTC. Translating it yields CATSDPADSSYEQYF.

The chain has TRBV7-6 and TRBJ1-4; D gene uncertain. The CDR3 covers 15 residues. V was clipped by 5 bases and J by 4 bases, with 14 bases between them. CDR1 is SGHVS and CDR2 is FNYEAQ in the germline V gene. CDR3 DNA: TGTGCCAGCAGCCTTGACGGGAGTTATAATGAAAAACTGTTTTTT. This sequence encodes CASSLDGSYNEKLFF.

The rearrangement links TRBV20-1 to TRBJ1-1; possibly TRBD1 for D (5 bases). The germline V and J ends were trimmed by 3 bases and 1 base, with 9 bases remaining between them. Germline CDR1 is DFQATT and CDR2 is SNEGSKA (reference sequence). The CDR3 length is 13 residues. The CDR3 nucleotides read TGCAGTGCTAGTTACGGGGGGAACACTGAAGCTTTCTTT. Residues: CSASYGGNTEAFF.

The V gene is TRBV28, the J gene TRBJ2-7; no definite D call. The germline V gene has CDR1 MDHEN and CDR2 SYDVKM. V lost 5 bases and J lost 1, with 12 bases in between. The CDR3 is made up of 14 amino acids. The CDR3 DNA is TGTGCCAGCAGTGGATCGACTGGGTCCTACGAGCAGTACTTC. Translating gives CASSGSTGSYEQYF.

The V and J genes are TRBV15 and TRBJ2-5, with D perhaps TRBD1 (5 bases). The germline V gene has CDR1 LNHNV and CDR2 YYDKDF (reference sequence). V lost 3 bases to trimming and J lost 5 bases, with 13 bases between them. There are 14 residues in the CDR3. CDR3 loop: CATSRQGLGETQYF. The CDR3 DNA sequence: TGTGCCACCAGCAGGCAGGGCCTCGGGGAGACCCAGTACTTC.

J is TRBJ2-7 and V is TRBV7-9; maybe TRBD1 (6 bases). This CDR3 has 15 amino acids. Germline V CDR1 and CDR2: SEHNR, FQNEAQ (reference sequence). The germline V and J ends were trimmed by 5 bases and 0 bases, with 14 bases remaining between them. The CDR3 nucleotides read TGTGCCAGCAGCCCCGGACAGAGCCTCTCCTACGAGCAGTACTTC. Translated: CASSPGQSLSYEQYF.

The chain carries TRBV11-2 and TRBJ2-7, with 10 bases matching TRBD1. The CDR3 runs to 13 residues. V shed 3 bases, J shed 5 bases, and the junction held 1 base outside the gene matches. Germline CDR1 SGHAT, CDR2 FQNNGV. The CDR3 sequence: CASSLDRGNEQYF. The CDR3 nucleotides read TGTGCCAGCAGCTTGGACAGGGGGAACGAGCAGTACTTC.

The V call is TRBV6-5, the J call TRBJ1-4; D perhaps matches TRBD1 (5 bases). V lost 6 bases and J lost 4, with 15 bases in between. The germline CDR1 and CDR2 sequences are MNHEY and SVGAGI. The CDR3 sequence is 15 residues long. CDR3 protein: CASSWGGTINEKLFF. The CDR3 nucleotides read TGTGCCAGCAGCTGGGGAGGGACTATTAATGAAAAACTGTTTTTT.

The CDR3 sequence is CATSDLAEGNEQFF. The CDR3 nucleotides are TGTGCCACCAGTGATTTGGCGGAGGGCAATGAGCAGTTCTTC. The chain links TRBV24-1 to TRBJ2-1; D may be TRBD2 (6 bases). This CDR3 spans 14 amino acids. Between the trimmed V and J ends, which lost 0 bases and 6 bases, there was a span of 8 bases. From germline, CDR1 is KGHDR and CDR2 SFDVKD.

V and J are TRBV5-4 and TRBJ1-1, with a possible D match to TRBD1 (6 bases). V was clipped by 2 bases and J by 1 base, with 9 bases between them. This CDR3 is built from 14 residues. CDR1 is SGHNT, CDR2 YYREEE, per germline (reference sequence). In nucleotides, the CDR3 is TGTGCCAGCAGCTTCGGACAGACGAACACTGAAGCTTTCTTT. Residues: CASSFGQTNTEAFF.

This sequence joins TRBV6-2 or TRBV6-3 and TRBJ2-2; a weak D match, TRBD1 (5 bases). Trimming removed 2 bases at V and 5 bases at J, with 18 bases between. Germline values: CDR1 MNHEY, CDR2 SVGEGT. The CDR3 totals 17 residues. The CDR3 loop reads CASSYISQGMPTGELFF. The CDR3 coding sequence is TGTGCCAGCAGTTACATATCGCAGGGTATGCCAACCGGGGAGCTGTTTTTT.

This clone was detected ten times or more. The V gene is TRBV6-5, the J gene TRBJ1-2; TRBD1 matches at 9 bases. V dropped 6 bases and J dropped 2; count of bases not matched to a gene: 4. The CDR3 spans 14 residues. From germline, CDR1 is MNHEY and CDR2 SVGAGI. The CDR3 loop reads CASRRGTGNYGYTF. In DNA, the CDR3 is TGTGCCAGCAGGCGCGGGACAGGGAACTATGGCTACACCTTC.

The V and J genes are TRBV12-3 or TRBV12-4 and TRBJ2-5, with unresolved D. Between the trimmed V and J ends, which lost 2 bases and 5 bases, there was a span of 6 bases. The CDR3 is 12 amino acids. CDR3 in DNA: TGTGCCAGCAGTTTATCTTCGGAGACCCAGTACTTC. This sequence encodes CASSLSSETQYF.

The chain carries TRBV5-1 and TRBJ2-7, with 7 bases that match TRBD2. Trimming cost V 7 bases and J 0 bases; bases outside gene matches: 13. The CDR3 is 16 amino acids. CDR1 and CDR2 from the germline V gene are SGHRS and YFSETQ. CDR3 nucleotides: TGCGCCAGCCGCGTACCAAGCGGGGAGAACTCCTACGAGCAGTACTTC. Translating gives CASRVPSGENSYEQYF. Together with reference TRBV5-1 and TRBJ2-7, the CDR3 gives the full variable domain: KAGVTQTPRYLIKTRGQQVTLSCSPISGHRSVSWYQQTPGQGLQFLFEYFSETQRNKGNFPGRFSGRQFSNSRSEMNVSTLELGDSALYLCASRVPSGENSYEQYFGPGTRLTVT.

The chain employs TRBV5-1 and TRBJ2-5; TRBD1 matches 9 bases. Germline V gene sequence: CDR1 SGHRS, CDR2 YFSETQ. This CDR3 is 15 amino acids long. With V trimmed by 4 bases and J by 5 bases, 9 bases remained unmatched. The CDR3 DNA is TGCGCCAGCAGCACTAACAGGGGGCGCCCGGAGACCCAGTACTTC. Translated, it gives CASSTNRGRPETQYF.

Here the CDR3 reads CASSLTGGYGTDTQYF. In nucleotides, the CDR3 is TGTGCCAGCAGCTTAACAGGCGGGTATGGCACAGATACGCAGTATTTT. V is TRBV7-3 and J is TRBJ2-3; possibly TRBD2 for D (5 bases). The germline V gene encodes CDR1 SGHTA and CDR2 FQGTGA. This CDR3 contains 16 residues. The germline V and J ends were trimmed by 0 bases and 1 base, with 11 bases remaining between them.